The next 22 T cell receptor beta chains were all read from a single sample in a study of vaccination effects on CD4 cells after COVID-19. These TCRs are of unknown antigen specificity. Repertoires were generated with immunoSEQ multiplex PCR, while TCRdb's copy carries only in-frame clones and drops some. The sample has 20,000 to 30,000 clones; about three quarters are singletons. In the ViraFEST assay, antigen-specific CD4+ clonotypes were identified by expansion after peptide-pool stimulation. The culture ran for about 11 days, and then CD4+ T cells were isolated. PCR-confirmed SARS-CoV-2 infection occurred in the person between March and December 2020. The input for sequencing was CD4+ T cells from PBMCs cultured with SARS-CoV-2 spike peptides, taken before COVID-19 vaccination. These TCRs come from a human donor who had a prior SARS-CoV-2 infection.

This CDR3 is CASGGTFLTDTQYF. CDR3 DNA sequence: TGTGCCAGCGGGGGGACTTTCTTAACAGATACGCAGTATTTT. V and J are TRBV27 and TRBJ2-3; tentatively, D is TRBD2 (6 bases). The germline gives CDR1 MNHEY, CDR2 SMNVEV (reference sequence). V lost 8 bases and J lost 3, with 15 bases in between. CDR3 length: 14 amino acids.

The sample holds a few counts of this clone. V gene TRBV18 combines with J gene TRBJ1-1; unclear D gene. Germline V CDR1 and CDR2: KGHSH, LQKENI. Trimming left V 4 bases short and J 1 base short, with 13 bases between. The CDR3 covers 15 residues. The CDR3 region is CASSLGMVGNTEAFF. The CDR3 nucleotides read TGTGCCAGCTCACTGGGGATGGTCGGGAACACTGAAGCTTTCTTT.

This chain joins TRBV11-2 and TRBJ2-3, with 8 nucleotides matching TRBD2. With 4 bases clipped from V and 12 bases from J, the junction kept 18 bases outside the gene matches. The CDR3 is made up of 16 amino acids. Germline V CDR1 and CDR2: SGHAT, FQNNGV. Here the CDR3 DNA reads TGTGCCAGCAGCTCCCCCACCGGACTAGCCGTCCTCCGTCAGTATTTT. Translated, it gives CASSSPTGLAVLRQYF.

The chain recombines TRBV11-2 with TRBJ1-2; D gene uncertain. The germline CDR1 and CDR2 sequences are SGHAT and FQNNGV. V lost 0 bases and J lost 5, with 13 bases in between. The length of the CDR3 is 15 residues. CDR3 sequence: CASSLDARTLYGYTF. As DNA, the CDR3 is TGTGCCAGCAGCTTAGACGCCCGGACGCTGTATGGCTACACCTTC. The complete variable domain, with remaining parts taken from reference TRBV11-2 and TRBJ1-2, reads EAGVAQSPRYKIIEKRQSVAFWCNPISGHATLYWYQQILGQGPKLLIQFQNNGVVDDSQLPKDRFSAERLKGVDSTLKIQPAKLEDSAVYLCASSLDARTLYGYTFGSGTRLTVV.

This chain connects TRBV25-1 to TRBJ2-1; D could derive from TRBD1 or TRBD2 (5 bases each). This CDR3 is 11 amino acids long. Germline V gives CDR1 MGHDK, CDR2 SYGVNS. V shed 7 bases and J shed 16 bases, with 17 bases lying between them. CDR3 in DNA: TGTGCCAGCATCCGGGGCTCCTCAATTTTCTTC. As protein: CASIRGSSIFF.

This chain uses TRBV7-6 with TRBJ2-1; D is possibly TRBD1 (6 bases). Trimming left V 1 base short and J 7 bases short, with 11 bases between. The germline V gene encodes CDR1 SGHVS and CDR2 FNYEAQ. The CDR3 spans 14 residues. As DNA, the CDR3 is TGTGCCAGCAGCTTAGTAACAGGGAAGAATGAGCAGTTCTTC. Its translation is CASSLVTGKNEQFF.

This clone was seen just once. The chain combines TRBV7-2 with TRBJ2-1, with D hard to call. V lost 3 bases to trimming and J lost 2 bases, with 8 bases between them. CDR3 length equals 14 residues. CDR1 is SGHTA, CDR2 FQGNSA, per germline. CDR3 sequence reads: CASSFSSAYNEQFF. Written as DNA, the CDR3 is TGTGCCAGCAGCTTCTCGAGCGCCTACAATGAGCAGTTCTTC.

The chain is built from TRBV6-1 and TRBJ2-3; TRBD1 matches at 7 bases. V shed 6 bases, J shed 2 bases, and the junction held 8 bases outside the gene matches. The CDR3 covers 15 residues. Germline assignment: CDR1 MNHNS and CDR2 SASEGT. CDR3 in DNA: TGTGCCAGCAGCCTCAACAGGGGCCCCACAGATACGCAGTATTTT. Protein sequence: CASSLNRGPTDTQYF.

This sequence joins TRBV3-1 (or the pseudogene TRBV3-2) and TRBJ2-1; 10 bases agree with TRBD1. The germline V gene encodes CDR1 LGHDT and CDR2 YNNKEL (reference sequence). This CDR3 has 14 amino acids. V gave up 5 bases and J gave up 9 bases; unmatched junction bases: 7. CDR3 nucleotide sequence: TGTGCCAGCAGCTTCCGGGACAGGGGTAGTGAGCAGTTCTTC. Its translation is CASSFRDRGSEQFF.

This clone was recorded a few times. The gene calls are TRBV2 and TRBJ1-5; the D is unclear. The V end lost 7 bases, the J end lost 3 bases, and 7 bases lay between the germline ends. Germline V gives CDR1 SNHLY, CDR2 FYNNEI. CDR3 length: 12 amino acids. The CDR3 nucleotides are TGTGCCAGCAAGGTTCCCAATCAGCCCCAGCATTTT. Protein product: CASKVPNQPQHF. Based on the CDR3 plus reference TRBV2 and TRBJ1-5, the full variable domain is EPEVTQTPSHQVTQMGQEVILRCVPISNHLYFYWYRQILGQKVEFLVSFYNNEISEKSEIFDDQFSVERPDGSNFTLKIRSTKLEDSAMYFCASKVPNQPQHFGDGTRLSIL.

V is TRBV6-1 and J is TRBJ1-4; the match to TRBD1 covers 7 bases. The V gene's germline CDR1 is MNHNS and CDR2 SASEGT. This CDR3 spans 16 amino acids. Trimming removed 3 bases from V and 4 bases from J; junction bases left unmatched: 8. The CDR3 DNA follows: TGTGCCAGCAGTGACGGCCGACAGGGACATAATGAAAAACTGTTTTTT. This gives the protein CASSDGRQGHNEKLFF.

The chain carries TRBV5-1 and TRBJ1-4; the D is unclear. This CDR3 has 15 amino acids. V shed 2 bases and J shed 8 bases, with 16 bases lying between them. The germline V gene has CDR1 SGHRS and CDR2 YFSETQ. The CDR3 spells CASSFEGGGNEKLFF. CDR3 nucleotide sequence: TGCGCCAGCAGCTTCGAGGGTGGAGGTAACGAAAAACTGTTTTTT.

This chain connects TRBV7-2 to TRBJ2-1; 7 nucleotides line up with TRBD2. Trimming cost V 1 base and J 1 base; bases outside gene matches: 4. CDR3 length equals 16 residues. Germline V gene data show CDR1 as SGHTA and CDR2 as FQGNSA. The CDR3 region is CASSLGGSGSYNEQFF. In DNA form, the CDR3 reads TGTGCCAGCAGCTTAGGCGGGAGCGGATCCTACAATGAGCAGTTCTTC.

The J gene is TRBJ2-5, the V gene TRBV5-5; 9 positions agree with TRBD2. Germline CDR1 is SGHKS and CDR2 is YYEKEE (reference sequence). V trimming: 0 bases; J trimming: 5 bases; junction bases outside the gene matches: 11. CDR3 size: 17 residues. This CDR3 is CASSLEIMAAGGETQYF. The DNA for the CDR3 is TGTGCCAGCAGCTTGGAAATTATGGCGGCGGGGGGGGAGACCCAGTACTTC.

This chain joins TRBV2 and TRBJ1-1, with a tentative D call TRBD1 (5 bases). V lost 10 bases and J lost 1, with 16 bases in between. The CDR3 is 14 amino acids. The germline gives CDR1 SNHLY, CDR2 FYNNEI. Written as DNA, the CDR3 is TGTGCCACAAGATTACAGGTTCAGAACACTGAAGCTTTCTTT. Its protein product is CATRLQVQNTEAFF.

The chain uses TRBV5-1 and TRBJ2-5; TRBD2 matches at 15 bases. This CDR3 is 15 amino acids long. J lost 5 bases, V lost 3 bases, and 2 bases had no gene match. Germline CDR1 and CDR2: SGHRS and YFSETQ. CDR3 sequence (DNA): TGCGCCAGCAGCTCAGGACTAGCGGGAGGGGAGACCCAGTACTTC. Its translation is CASSSGLAGGETQYF.

The gene calls are TRBV9 and TRBJ2-5, with 8 bases identical to TRBD2. Trimming at V came to 2 bases and at J to 5 bases, leaving 5 bases not matched to a gene. Germline V gene sequence: CDR1 SGDLS, CDR2 YYNGEE. This CDR3 spans 14 amino acids. CDR3 coding DNA: TGTGCCAGCAGCGTCTCGGGGGGGTGGGAGACCCAGTACTTC. The encoded protein is CASSVSGGWETQYF.

The genes are TRBV11-2 and TRBJ2-2; D is possibly TRBD2 (5 bases). V lost 8 bases, J lost 6 bases, and 13 bases lay in between. This CDR3 has 13 residues. Germline V gives CDR1 SGHAT, CDR2 FQNNGV. The CDR3 region has the DNA TGTGCCAGCCATTTTACGGGGTCCGGGGAGCTGTTTTTT. Amino acids: CASHFTGSGELFF.

CDR3 DNA sequence: TGTGCCAGCTCACCACCAGGTTCTAATAGCAATCAGCCCCAGCATTTT. Amino acid sequence: CASSPPGSNSNQPQHF. V is TRBV18 and J is TRBJ1-5; D call uncertain. The germline V and J ends were trimmed by 0 bases and 0 bases, with 9 bases remaining between them. The CDR3 loop spans 16 amino acids. Germline loops: CDR1 KGHSH, CDR2 LQKENI.

The chain employs TRBV28 and TRBJ1-1; possibly TRBD1 for D (5 bases). CDR3 length equals 12 residues. V lost 9 bases and J lost 4, with 12 bases in between. Germline CDR1 MDHEN, CDR2 SYDVKM. Here the CDR3 reads CASGGGVTEAFF. DNA of the CDR3: TGTGCCAGTGGGGGGGGAGTCACTGAAGCTTTCTTT.

The rearrangement uses TRBV11-1 and TRBJ2-6; possibly TRBD1 for D (6 bases). Germline V CDR1 and CDR2: SGHAT, FQDESV (reference sequence). Trimming removed 5 bases at V and 2 bases at J, with 13 bases between. The CDR3 totals 16 residues. CDR3 nucleotides: TGTGCCAGCAGCCCCACAGGGCAACCTGGGGCCAACGTCCTGACTTTC. It yields the protein CASSPTGQPGANVLTF.

The chain uses TRBV19 and TRBJ1-2, with D maybe TRBD1 (5 bases). CDR3 size: 13 residues. Germline-derived CDR1 and CDR2 are LNHDA and SQIVND (reference sequence). Trimming took 3 bases from V and 4 from J, leaving 9 bases between them. The chain's CDR3 is CASSMGGGYGYTF. Here the CDR3 DNA reads TGTGCCAGTAGTATGGGCGGGGGCTATGGCTACACCTTC.